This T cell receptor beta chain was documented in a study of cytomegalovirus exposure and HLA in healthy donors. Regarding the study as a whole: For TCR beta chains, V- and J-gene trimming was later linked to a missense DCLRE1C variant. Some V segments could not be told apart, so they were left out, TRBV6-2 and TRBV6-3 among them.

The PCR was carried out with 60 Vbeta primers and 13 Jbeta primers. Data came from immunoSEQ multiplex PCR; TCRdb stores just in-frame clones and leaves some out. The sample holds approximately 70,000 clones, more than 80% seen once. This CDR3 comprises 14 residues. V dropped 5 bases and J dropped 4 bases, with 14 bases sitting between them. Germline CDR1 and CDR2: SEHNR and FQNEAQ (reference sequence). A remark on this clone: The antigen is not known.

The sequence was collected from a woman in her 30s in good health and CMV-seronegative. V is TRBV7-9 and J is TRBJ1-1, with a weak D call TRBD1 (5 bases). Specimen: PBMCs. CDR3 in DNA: TGTGCCAGCAGCGCCGGACACCCGGTCACTGAAGCTTTCTTT. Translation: CASSAGHPVTEAFF.